Here is one T cell receptor (beta chain) with its context. The study reverse transcribed the entire isolated RNA, so it sequenced expressed TCRB transcripts. Using immunoSEQ multiplex PCR, the repertoire was profiled, and TCRdb retains in-frame clones only, with some absent. The table lists about 220,000 clones, 11% of them singletons. This entry is derived from a study of beta chain features in type 1 diabetes. Cell sorting via CD45RO/CCR7/CD25/CD127/CD95/CD27 was performed to obtain CD4+ naive, central memory, regulatory and stem cell-like memory cells. This CDR3 region has 14 residues. With 7 bases clipped from V and 1 base from J, the junction kept 6 bases outside the gene matches. The V gene's germline CDR1 is GTSNPN and CDR2 SVGIG (reference sequence).

This TCR was sampled from a man aged 18 to 35 in good health. The sequencing input was central memory CD4+ T cells from blood. This sequence joins TRBV30 and TRBJ2-1, with 8 bases identical to TRBD1. The CDR3 loop is CASRQGTSYNEQFF. DNA of the CDR3: TGTGCCTCTAGACAGGGGACATCCTACAATGAGCAGTTCTTC.